The text below deals with one T cell receptor beta chain. The source of the sample is a study of blood T cell repertoires in COVID-19. This CDR3 is 15 amino acids long. V dropped 0 bases and J dropped 4; count of bases not matched to a gene: 4. The V gene's germline CDR1 is SGDLS and CDR2 YYNGEE. The protocol was immunoSEQ multiplex PCR, while the TCRdb copy is restricted to in-frame clones and leaves out a portion. This sample yields roughly 300,000 clones, of which approximately 83% are seen a single time; roughly 10% belongs to the top ten. The TCR comes from a woman between 45 and 60 years old who had recovered from COVID-19. The V gene is TRBV9, the J gene TRBJ1-3; 7 nucleotides match TRBD1. The sample consisted of peripheral blood. This chain's CDR3 is CASSVETGLGNTIYF. DNA for the CDR3: TGTGCCAGCAGCGTAGAGACAGGGTTAGGAAACACCATATATTTT.